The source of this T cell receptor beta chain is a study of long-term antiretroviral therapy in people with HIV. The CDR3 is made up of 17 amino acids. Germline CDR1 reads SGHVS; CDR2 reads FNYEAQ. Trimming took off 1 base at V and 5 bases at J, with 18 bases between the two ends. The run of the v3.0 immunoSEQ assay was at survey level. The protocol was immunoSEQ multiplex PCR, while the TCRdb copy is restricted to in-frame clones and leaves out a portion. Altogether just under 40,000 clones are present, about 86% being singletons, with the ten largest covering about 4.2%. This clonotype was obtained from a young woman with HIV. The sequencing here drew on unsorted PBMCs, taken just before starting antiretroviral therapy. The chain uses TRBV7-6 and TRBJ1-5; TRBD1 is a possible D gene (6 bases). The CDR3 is CASSLDGGLRGDQPQHF. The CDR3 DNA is TGTGCCAGCAGCTTAGACGGGGGCCTGAGAGGGGATCAGCCCCAGCATTTT.